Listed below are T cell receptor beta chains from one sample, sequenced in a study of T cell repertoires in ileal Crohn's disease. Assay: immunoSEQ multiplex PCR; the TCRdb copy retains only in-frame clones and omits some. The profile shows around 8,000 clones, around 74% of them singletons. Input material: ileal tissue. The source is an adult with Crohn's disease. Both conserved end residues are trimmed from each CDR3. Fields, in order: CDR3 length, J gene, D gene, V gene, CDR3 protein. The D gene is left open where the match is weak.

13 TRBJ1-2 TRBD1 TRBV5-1 ASSLALQGSYGYT
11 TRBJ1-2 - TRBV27 ASSSSSSVGYT
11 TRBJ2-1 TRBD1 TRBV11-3 ASSHRGRNEQF
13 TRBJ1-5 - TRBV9 ASSLGGGGNQPQH
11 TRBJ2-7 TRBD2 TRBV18 ASSRGGNYEQY
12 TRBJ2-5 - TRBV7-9 ASSLAGGRETQY
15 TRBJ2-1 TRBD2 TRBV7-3 ASSLLGSGGGYNEQF
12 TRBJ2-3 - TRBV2 ASSGGGNTDTQY
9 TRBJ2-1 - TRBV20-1 SVVSGYEQF
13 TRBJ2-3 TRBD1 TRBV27 ASSLGQVSTDTQY
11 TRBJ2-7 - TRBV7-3 ASSPQGFDEQY
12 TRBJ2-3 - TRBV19 ASSPDRRTDTQY
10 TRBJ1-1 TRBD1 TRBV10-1 ASSQDRSEAF
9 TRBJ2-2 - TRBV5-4 ASSSTGELF
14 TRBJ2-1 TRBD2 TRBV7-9 ASSVGLAGGGNEQF